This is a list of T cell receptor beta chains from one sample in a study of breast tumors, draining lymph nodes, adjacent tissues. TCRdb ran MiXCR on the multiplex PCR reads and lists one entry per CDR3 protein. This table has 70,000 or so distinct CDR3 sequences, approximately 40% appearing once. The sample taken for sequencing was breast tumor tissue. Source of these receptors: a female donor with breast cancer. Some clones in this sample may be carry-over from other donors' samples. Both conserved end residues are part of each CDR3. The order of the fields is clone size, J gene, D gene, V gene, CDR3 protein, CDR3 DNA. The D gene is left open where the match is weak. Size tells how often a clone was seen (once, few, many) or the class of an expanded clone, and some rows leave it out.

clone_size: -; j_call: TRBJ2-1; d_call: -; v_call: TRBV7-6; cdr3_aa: CASSSYTGVDAYNEQFF; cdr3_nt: TGTGCCAGCAGTTCCTACACCGGGGTAGATGCCTACAATGAGCAGTTCTTC
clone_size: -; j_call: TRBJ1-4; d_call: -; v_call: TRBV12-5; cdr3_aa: CASSGAGDLATNEKLFF; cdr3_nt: TGTGCTAGTTCAGGAGCAGGCGATTTGGCAACTAATGAAAAACTGTTTTTT
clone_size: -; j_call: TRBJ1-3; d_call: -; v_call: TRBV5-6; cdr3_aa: CASSFRSPGNTIYF; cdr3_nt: TGTGCCAGCAGCTTTAGGAGTCCCGGAAACACCATATATTTT
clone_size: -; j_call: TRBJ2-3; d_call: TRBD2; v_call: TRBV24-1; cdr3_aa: CATSPGLAGGASTQYF; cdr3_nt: TGTGCCACCAGCCCGGGACTAGCGGGGGGAGCAAGCACGCAGTATTTT
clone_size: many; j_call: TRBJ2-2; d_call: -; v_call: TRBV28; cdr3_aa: CASSRTTDSANTGELFF; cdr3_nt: TGTGCCAGCAGTCGGACCACGGACAGCGCGAACACCGGGGAGCTGTTTTTT
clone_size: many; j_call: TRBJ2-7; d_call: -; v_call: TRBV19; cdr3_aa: CASSAQGTEQYF; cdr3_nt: TGTGCCAGTAGTGCCCAGGGTACCGAGCAGTACTTC
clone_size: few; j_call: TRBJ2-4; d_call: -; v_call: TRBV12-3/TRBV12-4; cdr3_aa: CASSDRAKNIQYF; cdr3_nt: TGTGCCAGCAGTGACCGGGCCAAAAACATTCAGTACTTC
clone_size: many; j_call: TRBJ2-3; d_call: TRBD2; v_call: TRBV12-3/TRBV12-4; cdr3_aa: CASNPGLGGTDTQYF; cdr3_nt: TGTGCCAGCAATCCGGGACTAGGAGGCACAGATACGCAGTATTTT
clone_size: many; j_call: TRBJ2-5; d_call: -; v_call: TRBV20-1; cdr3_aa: CSARNQETQSF; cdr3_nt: TGCAGTGCTAGGAACCAAGAGACCCAGTCCTTC
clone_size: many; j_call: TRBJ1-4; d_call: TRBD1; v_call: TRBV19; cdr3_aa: CASSMTGWDEKLFF; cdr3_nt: TGTGCCAGTAGTATGACAGGGTGGGATGAAAAACTGTTTTTT
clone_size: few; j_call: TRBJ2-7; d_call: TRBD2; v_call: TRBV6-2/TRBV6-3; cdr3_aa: CASVRRRLAGGTYSYEQYF; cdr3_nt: TGTGCCAGCGTCCGCCGTAGACTAGCGGGGGGAACTTACTCCTACGAGCAGTACTTC
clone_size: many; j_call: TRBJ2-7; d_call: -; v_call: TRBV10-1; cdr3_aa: CASSGPGGNEQYF; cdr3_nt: TGCGCCAGCAGTGGCCCCGGGGGAAACGAGCAGTACTTC
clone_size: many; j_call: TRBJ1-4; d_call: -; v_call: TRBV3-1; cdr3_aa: CASSQSQDPSEKLFF; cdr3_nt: TGTGCCAGCAGCCAGTCACAGGACCCTAGTGAAAAACTGTTTTTT
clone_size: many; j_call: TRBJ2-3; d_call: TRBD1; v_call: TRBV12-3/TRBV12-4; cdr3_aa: CASSSPGQQADTQYF; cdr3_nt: TGTGCCAGCAGTTCGCCGGGACAGCAAGCAGATACGCAGTATTTT
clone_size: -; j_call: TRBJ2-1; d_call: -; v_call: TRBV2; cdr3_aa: CASSEIPGPRGQFF; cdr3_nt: TGTGCCAGCAGTGAAATTCCGGGACCCCGCGGGCAGTTCTTC
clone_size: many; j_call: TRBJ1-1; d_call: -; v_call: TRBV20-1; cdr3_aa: CSVSQGRGAEAFF; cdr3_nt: TGCAGTGTCTCTCAGGGACGAGGGGCTGAAGCTTTCTTT
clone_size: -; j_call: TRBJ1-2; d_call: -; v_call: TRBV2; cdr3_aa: CASRKNREGITYGYTF; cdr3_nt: TGTGCCAGCAGGAAAAACCGGGAGGGGATTACCTATGGCTACACCTTC
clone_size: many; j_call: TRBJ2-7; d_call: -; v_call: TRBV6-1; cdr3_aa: CASSAEKGSGYEQYF; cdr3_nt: TGTGCCAGCAGTGCCGAGAAAGGGTCCGGCTACGAGCAGTACTTC
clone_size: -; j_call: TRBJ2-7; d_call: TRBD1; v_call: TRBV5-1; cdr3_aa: CASSTGTGNEQYF; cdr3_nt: TGCGCCAGCAGCACTGGGACAGGGAATGAGCAGTACTTC
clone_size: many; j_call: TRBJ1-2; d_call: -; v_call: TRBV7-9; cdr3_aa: CASSSVRSPRNGYTF; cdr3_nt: TGTGCCAGCAGCTCAGTTCGCTCCCCCCGGAATGGCTACACCTTC
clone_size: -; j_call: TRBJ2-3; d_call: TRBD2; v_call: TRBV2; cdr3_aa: CASREGSGKGNEQYF; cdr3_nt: TGTGCCAGCAGAGAAGGTAGCGGGAAAGGGAATGAGCAGTATTTT
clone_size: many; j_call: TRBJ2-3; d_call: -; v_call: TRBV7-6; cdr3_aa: CASSQHTPTTDTQYF; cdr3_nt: TGTGCCAGCAGCCAACATACCCCTACAACAGATACGCAGTATTTT
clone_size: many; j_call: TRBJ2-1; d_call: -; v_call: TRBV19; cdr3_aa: CASSIDGWQFF; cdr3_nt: TGTGCCAGTAGTATCGACGGATGGCAGTTCTTC
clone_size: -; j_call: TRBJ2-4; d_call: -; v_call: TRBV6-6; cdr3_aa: CASGEGRGLAKNIQYF; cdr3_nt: TGTGCCAGCGGGGAAGGGCGGGGCCTAGCCAAAAACATTCAGTACTTC
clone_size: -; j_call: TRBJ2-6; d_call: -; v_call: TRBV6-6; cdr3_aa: CASRGLGVAGANVLTF; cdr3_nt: TGTGCCAGCAGAGGACTGGGGGTAGCTGGGGCCAACGTCCTGACTTTC
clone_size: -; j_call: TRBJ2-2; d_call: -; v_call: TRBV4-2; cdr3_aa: CASSQGGQPTGGLFF; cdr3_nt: TGTGCCAGCAGCCAAGGGGGACAACCCACCGGAGGGCTGTTTTTC
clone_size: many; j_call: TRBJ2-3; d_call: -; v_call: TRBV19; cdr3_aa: CASSTTGGTDTQYF; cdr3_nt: TGTGCCAGTAGTACCACAGGAGGCACAGATACGCAGTATTTT